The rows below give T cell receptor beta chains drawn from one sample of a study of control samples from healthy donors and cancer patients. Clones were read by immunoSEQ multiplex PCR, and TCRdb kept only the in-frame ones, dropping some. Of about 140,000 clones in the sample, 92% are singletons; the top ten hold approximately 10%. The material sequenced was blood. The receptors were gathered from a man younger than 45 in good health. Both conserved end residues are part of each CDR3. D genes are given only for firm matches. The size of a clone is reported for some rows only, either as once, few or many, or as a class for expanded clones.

CDR3: CASVTSNYGYTF
DNA: TGTGCCAGTGTAACTTCTAACTATGGCTACACCTTC
D: -
size: -
V: TRBV12-3/TRBV12-4
J: TRBJ1-2
length: 12

CDR3: CSVDPRLAGVPRSEQFF
DNA: TGCAGCGTTGATCCGAGACTAGCGGGAGTCCCGAGAAGTGAGCAGTTCTTC
D: TRBD2
size: -
V: TRBV29-1
J: TRBJ2-1
length: 17

CDR3: CASSKGNTGELFF
DNA: TGTGCCAGCAGCAAGGGGAACACCGGGGAGCTGTTTTTT
D: -
size: -
V: TRBV7-2
J: TRBJ2-2
length: 13

CDR3: CASSPTGGRGGYTF
DNA: TGTGCCAGCAGTCCCACAGGGGGTAGGGGGGGCTACACCTTC
D: TRBD1
size: -
V: TRBV27
J: TRBJ1-2
length: 14

CDR3: CASSRRGNTIYF
DNA: TGTGCCAGCAGTCGGAGAGGGAACACCATATATTTT
D: -
size: few
V: TRBV3-1/TRBV3-2
J: TRBJ1-3
length: 12

CDR3: CASSLKTGNNEKLFF
DNA: TGTGCCAGCAGTCTTAAGACAGGGAACAATGAAAAACTGTTTTTT
D: TRBD1
size: -
V: TRBV3-1/TRBV3-2
J: TRBJ1-4
length: 15

CDR3: CASTLVWTGGAEAFF
DNA: TGTGCCAGCACCCTCGTTTGGACAGGGGGTGCAGAAGCTTTCTTT
D: TRBD1
size: -
V: TRBV28
J: TRBJ1-1
length: 15

CDR3: CASSRGMEETQYF
DNA: TGTGCCAGCAGCAGGGGCATGGAGGAGACCCAGTACTTC
D: -
size: -
V: TRBV7-3
J: TRBJ2-5
length: 13

CDR3: CASSVPGGGGEAFF
DNA: TGTGCCAGTAGTGTTCCAGGGGGCGGCGGTGAAGCTTTCTTT
D: TRBD1
size: -
V: TRBV19
J: TRBJ1-1
length: 14

CDR3: CASSWNYNEQFF
DNA: TGTGCCAGCAGCTGGAACTACAATGAGCAGTTCTTC
D: -
size: once
V: TRBV11-2
J: TRBJ2-1
length: 12

CDR3: CASSLNGAGHSNQPQHF
DNA: TGTGCCAGCAGCTTAAATGGAGCAGGGCATAGCAATCAGCCCCAGCATTTT
D: -
size: -
V: TRBV5-6
J: TRBJ1-5
length: 17

CDR3: CASSFGEAYNEQFF
DNA: TGTGCCAGCAGTTTCGGGGAGGCCTACAATGAGCAGTTCTTC
D: -
size: -
V: TRBV27
J: TRBJ2-1
length: 14

CDR3: CASSEGLAETQYF
DNA: TGTGCCAGCAGTGAGGGACTTGCAGAGACCCAGTACTTC
D: -
size: -
V: TRBV6-1
J: TRBJ2-5
length: 13

CDR3: CASSYSGTGEQYF
DNA: TGTGCCAGCAGTTACTCGGGGACGGGGGAGCAGTACTTC
D: -
size: once
V: TRBV6-2/TRBV6-3
J: TRBJ2-7
length: 13

CDR3: CASSDSETSTDTQYF
DNA: TGTGCCAGCAGTGACTCGGAGACTAGCACAGATACGCAGTATTTT
D: -
size: -
V: TRBV6-4
J: TRBJ2-3
length: 15

CDR3: CASTLTGVHEQYF
DNA: TGTGCCAGCACCTTGACAGGGGTCCACGAGCAGTACTTC
D: TRBD1
size: -
V: TRBV2
J: TRBJ2-7
length: 13

CDR3: CASSPWTSGSHSYEQYF
DNA: TGTGCCAGCAGCCCCTGGACTAGCGGGAGTCATTCCTACGAGCAGTACTTC
D: TRBD2
size: once
V: TRBV5-4
J: TRBJ2-7
length: 17

CDR3: CASRFGQGHNEQFF
DNA: TGTGCCAGCAGGTTTGGACAGGGCCACAATGAGCAGTTCTTC
D: TRBD1
size: -
V: TRBV11-3
J: TRBJ2-1
length: 14

CDR3: CASRPGQKSEQFF
DNA: TGTGCCAGCAGACCCGGACAGAAAAGTGAGCAGTTCTTC
D: -
size: -
V: TRBV11-3
J: TRBJ2-1
length: 13

CDR3: CASSQLIPSGRRRSLTGELFF
DNA: TGCGCCAGCAGCCAATTAATTCCTAGCGGGCGCAGAAGGTCTCTCACCGGGGAGCTGTTTTTT
D: TRBD2
size: -
V: TRBV4-1
J: TRBJ2-2
length: 21

CDR3: CASSLVSPGLHEQYF
DNA: TGTGCCAGCAGCTTAGTAAGCCCGGGCCTCCACGAGCAGTACTTC
D: -
size: -
V: TRBV7-9
J: TRBJ2-7
length: 15

CDR3: CASSSKYRTLGDSPLHF
DNA: TGTGCCAGCAGCTCCAAATACAGGACCTTGGGGGATTCACCCCTCCACTTT
D: -
size: -
V: TRBV5-5
J: TRBJ1-6
length: 17